This T cell receptor beta chain was recorded in a study of T cells in women clearing cervical HPV infection (dated by TCRdb to the late 2010s). Background on the whole study: The cases were about two dozen women with histologically confirmed HPV16-related CIN3 or worse, and 2 of those women had invasive cancers. The controls were about 26 women whose single incident HPV16 infection cleared within 12 months with no development of precancer or cancer. Blood from cases was drawn at the visit where the lesion was first identified, while blood from controls was drawn once the infection was no longer detected. Among cases, blood sampling occurred a median of about 150 days after lesion detection, with an interquartile range of 90 to 200 days. Since HLA typing was available for only a few women, HLA type could not be ruled out as a confounder. An exploratory proof-of-principle case-control study, nested within the Guanacaste HPV Natural History Study in Costa Rica, was conducted to compare TCR repertoires across cervical HPV16 outcomes. Cases were matched to controls by age within five years and by the year the sample was collected. Cases had a median age of about 35 years and controls had a median age of about 41, with no significant differences in baseline characteristics. The parent cohort enrolled 10,049 women aged 18 or older in Guanacaste, Costa Rica, in about 1992 to 1995 and followed the women for around seven years. Quality controls consisted of five blinded duplicates per group, for a total of about 60 samples made up of about 50 participants and around ten replicates. Here is what the overall study found, with its caveats: Random forest classifiers combining richness and V gene abundances distinguished cases from controls with an estimated AUC of around 0.79. Lower TRBV6-7 relative abundance was observed in cases than in controls (around 0.1% versus 0.15%; Bonferroni P = 0.0008). Whether associations preceded infection or resulted from infection could not be shown with the cross-sectional design, and effector/memory subsets and HPV-specific T cells were not isolated. Across sequencing depths, CIN3+ cases showed significantly higher TCR repertoire richness than controls, but evenness did not differ between the groups. Because the number of T cells per sample was unknown, the richness differences could reflect varying T-cell content rather than repertoire biology.

V is shortened by 5 bases, J by 4 bases, and the region joining them spans 19 bases. There are 15 amino acids in the CDR3, from cysteine to phenylalanine inclusive. Part of the CDR3 DNA is given, 36 bases translated from base 1. The germline V gene (reference sequence) specifies DFQATT as CDR1 and SNEGSKA as CDR2. Every participant had a single incident cervical HPV16 infection, and prevalent HPV16 infections were excluded. Cervical HPV DNA was detected with MY09/MY11 PCR, and genotyping was done with dot-blot hybridization. Fifteen mL of heparinized blood were centrifuged, and the buffy coat was aliquoted, frozen at -30°C, then stored at -80°C. QIAGEN kits were used to extract genomic DNA from buffy coat specimens. To note about this clone: The clone's antigen remains unknown. With the read ending 3 residues before the CDR3 end, the germline J gene is used to fill in that end.

Using the immunoSEQ assay, multiplex PCR amplified TCR beta CDR3 regions from an average of roughly 1,200 ng of genomic DNA per sample. Primer bias was corrected in the assay by using a complete synthetic TCR repertoire to establish an amplification baseline. The amplicons were sequenced on the Illumina platform. For the original study's pipeline: Error correction of the sequences involved clustering with frequency ratios plus a modified nearest-neighbor algorithm, after which the sequences were analyzed in the immunoSEQ Analyzer using IMGT gene definitions. At each rarefaction depth, TCR richness and evenness were averaged over 20 rarefaction repeats, and samples with fewer sequences than the depth were excluded. V, D and J gene relative abundances were compared between groups with Wilcoxon rank sum tests, applying FDR correction. For the blinded duplicates, the intraclass correlation was roughly 96% for TCR richness and averaged approximately 76% across about 64 gene segments. The source is immuneACCESS, and TCRdb retained only in-frame sequences with V and J called. Part of the clones is not carried over; for the studies checked, unresolved V genes explain less than half of this, and the remainder is unexplained. V and J calls and clone size are those listed in that table; D and trimming were worked out from the DNA. The sample table holds around 20,000 clones. The top ten clones comprise about 4.6% of the sample.

Sequences were obtained from blood buffy coat. This TCR was recovered from a woman aged 18 to 75 with a cervical HPV16 infection that either progressed to CIN3+ or cleared (not recorded which). Recombination joined TRBV20-1 with TRBJ2-3, and TRBD1 may be the D gene, going by 6 matching bases. CDR3 DNA, as far as it was read: TGCAGTGCTCCCGGGGATGGGGGCGCGGCAGATACG. It translates to CSAPGDGGAADT. The full CDR3 is CSAPGDGGAADTQYF.